The 8 T cell receptor beta chains in this list originate from one sample, sequenced in a study of OX40 agonist ivuxolimab in advanced cancers. Generated by immunoSEQ multiplex PCR, the TCRdb table keeps only in-frame clones and is missing some. Altogether 60,000 to 90,000 clones are present, 87% being singletons, with the ten largest covering 6.2%. Sequencing used CD4+ or CD8+ T cells sorted from blood, obtained in a trial of the OX40 agonist ivuxolimab. The source of these receptors is an adult with an advanced solid tumor such as melanoma, head and neck, liver or kidney cancer.

J is TRBJ1-4 and V is TRBV7-9, with 9 bases aligning to TRBD1. The J segment lost 2 bases and the V segment lost 5 bases, leaving 6 bases of the junction unmatched. This CDR3 is 16 amino acids long. In germline, CDR1 is SEHNR, CDR2 FQNEAQ (reference sequence). CDR3 loop: CASSLDRGRTNEKLFF. CDR3 bases: TGTGCCAGCAGCCTAGACAGGGGGAGGACTAATGAAAAACTGTTTTTT.

The chain has TRBV19 and TRBJ2-1; TRBD2 might be the D (6 bases). Trimming removed 7 bases from V and 9 bases from J, with 16 bases in between. The CDR3 runs to 13 residues. Germline V gene data show CDR1 as LNHDA and CDR2 as SQIVND (reference sequence). CDR3 sequence reads: CASTSGGRGEQFF. The CDR3 nucleotides are TGTGCCAGTACCTCTGGAGGGCGCGGTGAGCAGTTCTTC.

Concerning this clone: A read error may produce the germline difference seen at one junction end. Other DNA sequences from this sample encode an identical CDR3 as well. The V and J genes are TRBV28 and TRBJ2-1, with TRBD1 matching over 10 bases. The CDR3 has 15 amino acids. Germline values: CDR1 MDHEN, CDR2 SYDVKM. CDR3 region: CANSGGGQGGNEQFF. CDR3 DNA: TGCGCCAACTCGGGAGGTGGACAGGGGGGCAATGAGCAGTTCTTC.

The rearrangement links TRBV4-1 to TRBJ1-1; tentative D call: TRBD1 (5 bases). CDR1 is MGHRA and CDR2 is YSYEKL in the germline V gene. This CDR3 is 15 amino acids long. V was trimmed by 0 bases and J by 6 bases, leaving 14 bases between them. The chain's CDR3 is CASSQDQGIIPEAFF. DNA for the CDR3: TGCGCCAGCAGCCAAGATCAGGGAATCATCCCTGAAGCTTTCTTT.

This chain joins TRBV9 and TRBJ2-4, with a possible D match to TRBD2 (6 bases). The CDR3 loop spans 14 amino acids. CDR1 and CDR2 from the germline V gene are SGDLS and YYNGEE. Trimming left V 4 bases short and J 5 bases short, with 13 bases between. CDR3 sequence reads: CASSPGDFENIQYF. The CDR3 nucleotides are TGTGCCAGCAGCCCCGGGGACTTCGAAAACATTCAGTACTTC.

The chain carries TRBV23-1 and TRBJ2-5, with 7 bases matching TRBD2. TRBV23-1 counts as an open reading frame of uncertain function. Trimming removed 1 base from V and 2 bases from J; junction bases left unmatched: 4. This CDR3 has 15 residues. CDR3 nucleotides: TGCGCCAGCAGTCAATTATTGGGACTACAAGAGACCCAGTACTTC. This gives the protein CASSQLLGLQETQYF.

V and J are TRBV30 and TRBJ2-1; 7 positions match TRBD2. The CDR3 contains 16 residues. In germline, CDR1 is GTSNPN, CDR2 SVGIG (reference sequence). Unmatched junction bases numbered 18, after V lost 5 bases and J lost 8 bases. The CDR3 nucleotides are TGTGCCTGGCCCCCCGAGTCTAGCGGACGACCTGATGAGCAGTTCTTC. Its translation is CAWPPESSGRPDEQFF.

The V gene is TRBV29-1, the J gene TRBJ1-4; D perhaps matches TRBD1 (5 bases). Germline V gives CDR1 SQVTM, CDR2 ANQGSEA. The CDR3 is 15 residues long. V gave up 5 bases and J gave up 8 bases, with 21 bases separating them. The CDR3 DNA is TGCAGCGTTCGGTGGTCTGGGGGAAGTGGCGAAAAACTGTTTTTT. Amino acid sequence: CSVRWSGGSGEKLFF.